The present T cell receptor beta chain was sequenced within a study of blood T cell repertoires in COVID-19. The CDR3 consists of 14 residues. Trimming stripped 2 bases from V and 7 bases from J, with 12 bases between. The germline V gene encodes CDR1 SNHLY and CDR2 FYNNEI. In the authors' methods: Reference gene primers were amplified, and this amplification served to estimate nucleated cell counts. The method was immunoSEQ multiplex PCR; TCRdb's version includes in-frame clones alone and lacks a portion of them. That table supplies the V and J calls and clone size; D and trimming were determined from the DNA. The sample shows 200,000 to 300,000 clones, around 84% of them seen only once.

Sequences were obtained from peripheral blood. V gene TRBV2 combines with J gene TRBJ1-5; D gene ambiguous. The source of this sequence is a woman in her thirties or forties who had recovered from COVID-19. The CDR3 DNA reads as TGTGCCAGCAGTGAAATCGGGGTGAGACAGCCCCAGCATTTT. This sequence encodes CASSEIGVRQPQHF.